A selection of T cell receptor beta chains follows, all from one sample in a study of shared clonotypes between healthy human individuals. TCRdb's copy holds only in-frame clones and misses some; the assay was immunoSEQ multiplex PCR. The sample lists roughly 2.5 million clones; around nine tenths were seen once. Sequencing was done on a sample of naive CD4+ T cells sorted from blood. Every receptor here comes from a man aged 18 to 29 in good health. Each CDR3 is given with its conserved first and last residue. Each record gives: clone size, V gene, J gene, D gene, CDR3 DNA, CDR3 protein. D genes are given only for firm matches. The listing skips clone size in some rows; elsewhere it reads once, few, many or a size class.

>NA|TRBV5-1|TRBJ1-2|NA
TGCGCCAGCAGCTTGGCGATGGGGGAAGGCTATGGCTACACCTTC
CASSLAMGEGYGYTF
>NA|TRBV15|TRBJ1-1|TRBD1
TGTGCCACCAGCAGAGGACAGGGATTCGGCACTGAAGCTTTCTTT
CATSRGQGFGTEAFF
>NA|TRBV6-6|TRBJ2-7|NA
TGTGCCAGCAGTAACATAAGGGGGGGGGAGCAGTACTTC
CASSNIRGGEQYF
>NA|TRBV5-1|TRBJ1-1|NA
TGCGCCAGCAGCTTGAGGTCGGGGGAGAGAGGGAACACTGAAGCTTTCTTT
CASSLRSGERGNTEAFF
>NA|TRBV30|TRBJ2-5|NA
TGTGCCTGGAGTGGAGGGTTTAAGGAGACCCAGTACTTC
CAWSGGFKETQYF
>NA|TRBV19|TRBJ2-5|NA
TGTGCCAGTTCCTCGGGGCCAACCCAGTACTTC
CASSSGPTQYF
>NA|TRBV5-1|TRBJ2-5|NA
TGCGCCAGCAGCTTGGCGGGGTATGGGGAGACCCAGTACTTC
CASSLAGYGETQYF
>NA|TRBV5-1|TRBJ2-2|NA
TGCGCCAGCAGCTTACAGGGAGCCGGGGAGCTGTTTTTT
CASSLQGAGELFF
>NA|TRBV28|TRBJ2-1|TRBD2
TGTGCCAGCAGTTTAGCGGGGGGCCGTCGTAATGGGCAGTTCTTC
CASSLAGGRRNGQFF
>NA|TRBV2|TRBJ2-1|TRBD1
TGTGCCAGCAGTTCCATAGTACGACAGGGAGAGCAGTTCTTC
CASSSIVRQGEQFF
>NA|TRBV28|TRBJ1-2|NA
TGTGCCAGCAGAGCCGGGACTACCTATGGCTACACCTTC
CASRAGTTYGYTF
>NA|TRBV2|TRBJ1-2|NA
TGTGCCAGCAGGGGGGGAGGCGGTGGCTACACCTTC
CASRGGGGGYTF
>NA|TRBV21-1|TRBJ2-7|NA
TGTGCCAGCAGCAAAGGGGGACTAGACGTGGGCGAGCAGTACTTC
CASSKGGLDVGEQYF
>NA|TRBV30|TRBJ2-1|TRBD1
TGTGCCTGGAGTGTAAAATTTACAGGGGGGATTGAGCAGTTCTTC
CAWSVKFTGGIEQFF
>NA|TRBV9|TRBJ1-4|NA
TGTGCCAGCAGCCCGACGGACGGACGAACTAATGAAAAACTGTTTTTT
CASSPTDGRTNEKLFF
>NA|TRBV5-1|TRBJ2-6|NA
TGCGCCAGCAGCGACAGCTCTGGGGCCAACGTCCTGACTTTC
CASSDSSGANVLTF
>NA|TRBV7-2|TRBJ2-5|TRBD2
TGTGCCAGCAAATCTGCGGGAGTGGAAGAGACCCAGTACTTC
CASKSAGVEETQYF
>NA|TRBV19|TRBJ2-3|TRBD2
TGTGCCAGTAGTCCTCTAGCGGGGGGGATAACTAGCACAGATACGCAGTATTTT
CASSPLAGGITSTDTQYF
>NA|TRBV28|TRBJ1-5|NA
TGTGCCAGCAGTTTACCGGGACATAGCAATCAGCCCCAGCATTTT
CASSLPGHSNQPQHF
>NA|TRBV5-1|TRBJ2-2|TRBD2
TGCGCCAGCAGCTTTTTGGGACTAGCGGGAGGGGTGAACACCGGGGAGCTGTTTTTT
CASSFLGLAGGVNTGELFF
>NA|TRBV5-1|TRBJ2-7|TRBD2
TGCGCCAGCAGCTTGGGGGTAGCGGGATACTACGAGCAGTACTTC
CASSLGVAGYYEQYF
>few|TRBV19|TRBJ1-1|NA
TGTGCCAGTGGCAGGGGAACCAACACTGAAGCTTTCTTT
CASGRGTNTEAFF
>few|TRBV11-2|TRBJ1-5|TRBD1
TGTGCCAGCAGCACGGGACAGAATCAGCCCCAGCATTTT
CASSTGQNQPQHF
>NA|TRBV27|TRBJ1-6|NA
TGTGCCAGCAGTTTATCTACAGGGTCGGGCTCACCCCTCCACTTT
CASSLSTGSGSPLHF
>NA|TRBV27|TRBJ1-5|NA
TGTGCCAGCAGTCTGAAGGGAAGTCATAGCAATCAGCCCCAGCATTTT
CASSLKGSHSNQPQHF
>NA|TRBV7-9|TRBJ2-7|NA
TGTGCCAGCAGCATAGGGCCCCCAAACGAGCAGTACTTC
CASSIGPPNEQYF
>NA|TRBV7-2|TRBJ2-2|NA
TGTGCCAGCAGCTTAGCTCCGGGGGCTGTCACCGGGGAGCTGTTTTTT
CASSLAPGAVTGELFF
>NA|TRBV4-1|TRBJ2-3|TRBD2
TGCGCCAGCTCAGCAGGACTAGCGGGAATTAGAGATACGCAGTATTTT
CASSAGLAGIRDTQYF
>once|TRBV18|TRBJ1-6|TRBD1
TGTGCCAGCTCACCAACCCAGGGGGGTGATTCACCCCTCCACTTT
CASSPTQGGDSPLHF
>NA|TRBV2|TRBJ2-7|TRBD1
TGTGCCAGCAGTGAAGGACAGGGGGCTATCTACGAGCAGTACTTC
CASSEGQGAIYEQYF
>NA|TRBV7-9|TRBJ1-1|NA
TGTGCCAGCAGCCCTAGCCCCATGCACACTGAAGCTTTCTTT
CASSPSPMHTEAFF
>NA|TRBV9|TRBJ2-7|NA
TGTGCCAGCAGCGTAGATCCGGGGTCGTCTTTAAGCTACGAGCAGTACTTC
CASSVDPGSSLSYEQYF
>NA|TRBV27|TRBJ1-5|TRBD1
TGTGCCAGCAGTTTCCCCTTCCTCTGGACAGGGGCGGTCCCCCGCCTACTTAGCAATCAGCCCCAGCATTTT
CASSFPFLWTGAVPRLLSNQPQHF
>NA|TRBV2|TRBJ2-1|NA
TGTGCCAGCAGTGGGACTGGGTGGAATGAGCAGTTCTTC
CASSGTGWNEQFF
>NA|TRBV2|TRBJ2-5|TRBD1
TGTGCCAGCAGTGGACAGGGGGCTGGGGAGACCCAGTACTTC
CASSGQGAGETQYF
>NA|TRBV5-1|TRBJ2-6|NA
TGCGCCAGCAGCTTGGGGGCGACCGTTGTCTCTGGGGCCAACGTCCTGACTTTC
CASSLGATVVSGANVLTF
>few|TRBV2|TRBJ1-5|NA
TGTGCCAGCAGTGAAGCCGGGACAACACAGCCCCAGCATTTT
CASSEAGTTQPQHF
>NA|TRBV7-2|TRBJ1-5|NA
TGTGCCAGCAGCTTAGCGTGGAGCAATCAGCCCCAGCATTTT
CASSLAWSNQPQHF
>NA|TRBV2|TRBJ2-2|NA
TGTGCCAGCAGTGTGGACAAAGCAAACACCGGGGAGCTGTTTTTT
CASSVDKANTGELFF
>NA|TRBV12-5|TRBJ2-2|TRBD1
TGTGCTAGTGGTTCACCCCCAGACCGGGACAGGGGGTACACCGGGGAGCTGTTTTTT
CASGSPPDRDRGYTGELFF
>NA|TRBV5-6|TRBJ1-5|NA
TGTGCCAGCAGCTCCTGGGACGGGAGGCAGCCCCAGCATTTT
CASSSWDGRQPQHF